A selection of T cell receptor beta chains follows, all from one sample in a study of CD4 T cells in relation to SARS-CoV-2 and coronaviruses. The repertoire was sequenced with immunoSEQ multiplex PCR; TCRdb's copy has only in-frame clones and lacks some. The repertoire has approximately 20,000 clones, approximately 80% of them found once; the top ten carry over 8.5%. These receptors have no identified antigens. Material: CD4+ T cells from PBMCs, cultured in vitro. The receptors shown here come from a human donor in good health. Each CDR3 is given with its conserved first and last residue. A D gene is named only where the DNA matches it firmly. Rows may omit the clone size; those that give it use once, few, many or a size class.

>TRBV5-8|NA|NA|TRBJ1-5
TGTGCCAGCAGCTTGCGGTTGGGGCTGGGTCAGCCCCAGCATTTT
CASSLRLGLGQPQHF
>TRBV4-3|NA|NA|TRBJ1-2
TGCGCCAGCAGCCAAACGACCCGGACAGCCCAAGGAGGATACACCTTC
CASSQTTRTAQGGYTF
>TRBV18|few|NA|TRBJ1-1
TGTGCCAGCTCACCCGCGGGGAACGGGGCTTTCTTT
CASSPAGNGAFF
>TRBV12-3/TRBV12-4|NA|NA|TRBJ2-3
TGTGCCAGCAGTTTAGACCGCACAGATACGCAGTATTTT
CASSLDRTDTQYF
>TRBV7-4|NA|TRBD2|TRBJ2-7
TGTGCCAGCAGCTTAGTTGGTCCCCACAGGGACGACGTACTAGCGGGCCTCTACGAGCAGTACTTC
CASSLVGPHRDDVLAGLYEQYF
>TRBV4-3|NA|TRBD2|TRBJ2-1
TGCGCCAGCAGCCAAGAACGAGCGGGAGGGCAAGGAGATGAGCAGTTCTTC
CASSQERAGGQGDEQFF
>TRBV12-3/TRBV12-4|NA|NA|TRBJ2-2
TGTGCCAGCAGTTTAGGTCCCCCCGGGGAGCTGTTTTTT
CASSLGPPGELFF
>TRBV4-2|NA|TRBD1|TRBJ1-2
TGTGCCAGCAGCCAAGATCTCCCGGGACAGGGGACCTATGGCTACACCTTC
CASSQDLPGQGTYGYTF
>TRBV12-5|NA|TRBD1|TRBJ2-7
TGTGCTAGTGCCAGGGGACAGGTTTTCTACGAGCAGTACTTC
CASARGQVFYEQYF
>TRBV12-3/TRBV12-4|few|NA|TRBJ1-3
TGTGCCAGCAGCCCACAGGAAAACACCATATATTTT
CASSPQENTIYF
>TRBV5-5|NA|TRBD2|TRBJ2-1
TGTGCCAGCAGCTACCTAGCGGGAGGGAACAATGAGCAGTTCTTC
CASSYLAGGNNEQFF
>TRBV10-3|few|NA|TRBJ2-2
TGTGCCATCAGTGTTGAGCCGGAAACCGGGGAGCTGTTTTTT
CAISVEPETGELFF
>TRBV9|NA|NA|TRBJ1-3
TGTGCCAGCAGCGTAGAGGGGTTCGGAAACACCATATATTTT
CASSVEGFGNTIYF
>TRBV5-5|NA|TRBD1|TRBJ2-1
TGTGCCAGCAGCTTGGTGTTAGGGGACAGGGCAGGGAATGAGCAGTTCTTC
CASSLVLGDRAGNEQFF
>TRBV28|NA|NA|TRBJ1-2
TGTGCCAGCAGGACGCGGGGCGTGGAGACCTTC
CASRTRGVETF
>TRBV6-4|NA|NA|TRBJ1-1
TGTGCCAGCAGACTCGGGCCTCAGAACACTGAAGCTTTCTTT
CASRLGPQNTEAFF
>TRBV30|NA|NA|TRBJ2-3
TGTGCCTCCAACTCGAGGGTGGGTACAGATACGCAGTATTTT
CASNSRVGTDTQYF
>TRBV5-4|NA|NA|TRBJ2-7
TGTGCCAGCAGCTTGGGGCGGGCCTACGAGCAGTACTTC
CASSLGRAYEQYF
>TRBV9|NA|NA|TRBJ2-3
TGTGCCAGCAGCGAGACATTACAAGGGGATACGCAGTATTTT
CASSETLQGDTQYF
>TRBV5-1|NA|TRBD1|TRBJ1-2
TGCGCCAGCAGCTTGGAGGGGGCCTATGGCTACACCTTC
CASSLEGAYGYTF
>TRBV7-2|NA|TRBD1|TRBJ1-4
TGTGCCAGCAGCTTGACAGGGGCGGGGGAAAAACTGTTTTTT
CASSLTGAGEKLFF
>TRBV7-6|NA|NA|TRBJ2-7
TGTGCCAGCAGCTCCCGCTACAGGCGAAGCTCCTACGAGCAGTACTTC
CASSSRYRRSSYEQYF
>TRBV30|NA|TRBD2|TRBJ2-1
TGTGCCTGGATTCCGGGACTAGCGCCTTACAATGAGCAGTTCTTC
CAWIPGLAPYNEQFF
>TRBV5-6|NA|NA|TRBJ2-5
TGTGCCAGCAGCCCAGGGTTCGGGGAGACCCAGTACTTC
CASSPGFGETQYF
>TRBV9|NA|NA|TRBJ1-1
TGTGCCAGCAGCGTAGTTGATAGCCAGGGATCTGTAGCTTTCTTT
CASSVVDSQGSVAFF
>TRBV20-1|NA|NA|TRBJ2-7
TGCAGCGCAAGTACAGGGTGGTCTGCCTACGAGCAGTACTTC
CSASTGWSAYEQYF
>TRBV12-5|once|NA|TRBJ2-3
TGTGCTAGCGGCCCAGGGGATCCGATCCCCACAGATACGCAGTATTTT
CASGPGDPIPTDTQYF
>TRBV4-1|NA|TRBD1|TRBJ2-5
TGCGCCAGCAGCCCTGACAGGGGGCCATCAGAGACCCAGTACTTC
CASSPDRGPSETQYF
>TRBV4-3|NA|TRBD1|TRBJ1-2
TGCGCCAGCAGCCAAGGACAGGGTAGACACTATGGCTACACCTTC
CASSQGQGRHYGYTF
>TRBV7-2|NA|NA|TRBJ2-7
TGTGCCAGCAGCCCGTTAGCGTACTCCTACGAGCAGTACTTC
CASSPLAYSYEQYF
>TRBV6-1|NA|NA|TRBJ2-3
TGTGCCAGCAGTGAAGTATGGACTTTCACAGATACGCAGTATTTT
CASSEVWTFTDTQYF
>TRBV5-1|NA|TRBD1|TRBJ1-1
TGCGCCAGCAGCGCGGAGACAGGGGTACTAAACACTGAAGCTTTCTTT
CASSAETGVLNTEAFF
>TRBV6-2/TRBV6-3|NA|NA|TRBJ2-7
TGTGCCAGCAGTTGCTCCGGCCGGAGGTGCGAGCAGTACTTC
CASSCSGRRCEQYF
>TRBV3-1/TRBV3-2|NA|NA|TRBJ1-1
TGTGCCAGCAGCCCCCGGAGGCAGGGGCCGGGCGGGAACACTGAAGCTTTCTTT
CASSPRRQGPGGNTEAFF
>TRBV5-4|NA|TRBD2|TRBJ2-3
TGTGCCAGCAGCTCCCCGGGACTAGCGGGGAGAGTGGGCACAGATACGCAGTATTTT
CASSSPGLAGRVGTDTQYF
>TRBV19|NA|TRBD1|TRBJ2-2
TGTGCCAACCCCCGACCGGGGACAGGGGTCGCGAACACCGGGGAGCTGTTTTTT
CANPRPGTGVANTGELFF
>TRBV7-9|NA|NA|TRBJ2-7
TGTGCCAGCAGCTTAGTTGTACTACCCTACGAGCAGTACTTC
CASSLVVLPYEQYF